The source of this T cell receptor (beta chain) is a study of blood T cell repertoires in COVID-19 (dated by TCRdb to 2019 to 2021). The study in broad terms: Samples from collaborators originated in the United States, Italy and Spain and spanned both the acute and convalescent phases of COVID-19. Where available, HLA class I and class II types were taken from metadata supplied by the sample provider and were not determined by assay-based typing. Nearly every sample came with metadata listing a de-identified subject ID, COVID-19 status, age in years and sex. Deeply sampled blood TCRbeta repertoires from subjects exposed to, actively infected with, or recovered from COVID-19 were included in the dataset. The prospective study material was composed of cDNA or gDNA derived from T cells, B-cell-depleted T cells, or PBMCs. The samples were drawn from two sources: the first 160 participants of the ongoing ImmuneRACE study, and 1,254 subjects contributed by 6 global collaborators. The repertoires were released in a freely available public database intended as a resource for research on the immune response to SARS-CoV-2. What the authors observed across the whole study: The quantity of clinical and demographic metadata differed by source and by participant and was supplied without curation.

TCRbeta CDR3 regions were amplified from genomic DNA by means of the immunoSEQ Assay, a bias-controlled multiplex PCR. In the paper's pipeline: The number of nucleated cells in each sample was estimated from the amplification of reference gene primers within the assay. To quantify the absolute abundance of each unique TCRbeta CDR3 rearrangement, sequence reads were collapsed and filtered. Productive Simpson clonality was computed per sample as the square root of Simpson's diversity index over productive rearrangements. Entries here come from immuneACCESS through TCRdb and include only in-frame sequences with V and J called. Some clones fail to appear in such tables; in the studies checked, an unresolved V gene covers under half of the shortfall, and the cause of the remainder is unknown. V and J calls and clone size are given by that table; D and trimming were obtained from the DNA. The sample table lists 200,000 or so clones, about nine tenths of them with a count of one. The ten largest clonotypes hold over 2% of the sample.

Enrolling through a virtual design, the prospective study's participants ranged in age from roughly 18 to 89 years and lived across roughly 23 United States geographic areas. In the prospective study, participants were assigned to cohorts based on the clinical history participants reported in a screening survey and a study questionnaire. Mobile phlebotomists in the prospective study collected whole blood, serum and a nasopharyngeal or oropharyngeal swab from every participant. Additional blood draws and questionnaires over an approximately two-month period could optionally be provided by prospective study participants. Before DNA extraction, prospective study blood samples were shipped either frozen or at room temperature. In this sample, this clone turned up a few times. The antigen it recognizes is unknown. Per-base quality was not reported, and no clone a single base away is much larger than it.

Sequencing was performed on PBMCs or T cells enriched from blood (not recorded which). The origin of this receptor is a woman between 40 and 55 years old with acute COVID-19.

The CDR3 region: CASSQITGGFNEQFF. The DNA sequence follows: TGTGCCAGCAGCCAAATTACAGGGGGCTTCAATGAGCAGTTCTTC. The receptor chain draws on TRBV14 and TRBJ2-1; 9 central bases correspond to TRBD1. The CDR3 has 15 amino acids, counting the end cysteine and phenylalanine. CDR3 DNA is the only sequence kept; it has 45 bases, read in frame from the first base. The germline V gene encodes CDR1 SGHDN and CDR2 FVKESK. After removal of 2 bases from V and 6 bases from J, the junction retains 5 bases not matched to a gene.